These 9 T cell receptor beta chains originate from one sample sequenced in a study of T cells after posttransplantation cyclophosphamide. Data came from immunoSEQ multiplex PCR; TCRdb stores just in-frame clones and leaves some out. The profile covers about 39,000 clones, none occurring a single time. Sequencing was done on a sample of PBMCs. The receptors stem from a woman aged 45 to 65 in good health and a related stem cell transplant donor.

This clone was detected ten times or more. The J gene is TRBJ1-1, the V gene TRBV19, with D hard to call. Trimming removed 0 bases at V and 1 base at J, with 3 bases between. Germline CDR1 reads LNHDA; CDR2 reads SQIVND (reference sequence). This CDR3 has 13 residues. The CDR3 DNA is TGTGCCAGTAGTATAGACAGGAACACTGAAGCTTTCTTT. This sequence encodes CASSIDRNTEAFF. The full variable domain, completed using reference TRBV19 and TRBJ1-1, is DGGITQSPKYLFRKEGQNVTLSCEQNLNHDAMYWYRQDPGQGLRLIYYSQIVNDFQKGDIAEGYSVSREKKESFPLTVTSAQKNPTAFYLCASSIDRNTEAFFGQGTRLTVV.

This clone has a count of ten or more. This chain connects TRBV11-3 to TRBJ2-1; 10 bases are a match to TRBD1. Germline CDR1 is SGHNT and CDR2 is YENEEA. The length of the CDR3 is 16 residues. Trimming took 4 bases from V and 0 from J; bases not matched to a gene: 3. For the CDR3, the DNA is TGTGCCAGCAGCTGGGGACAGGGGCCCTCCTACAATGAGCAGTTCTTC. Amino acids: CASSWGQGPSYNEQFF. Full variable domain (rest looked up from reference TRBV11-3 and TRBJ2-1): EAGVVQSPRYKIIEKKQPVAFWCNPISGHNTLYWYLQNLGQGPELLIRYENEEAVDDSQLPKDRFSAERLKGVDSTLKIQPAELGDSAVYLCASSWGQGPSYNEQFFGPGTRLTVL.

This clone was counted ten times or more. V gene TRBV7-6 combines with J gene TRBJ2-3; no clear D. With 1 base removed from V and 4 bases from J, the gap between germline ends came to 3 bases. Germline loops: CDR1 SGHVS, CDR2 FNYEAQ. The CDR3 consists of 12 residues. CDR3 sequence (DNA): TGTGCCAGCAGCTTAGTATCAGATACGCAGTATTTT. Translating gives CASSLVSDTQYF.

Many counts were recorded for this clone. Other DNA sequences within the sample encode an identical CDR3. The genes are TRBV28 and TRBJ1-3; TRBD1 matches at 7 bases. V trimming: 2 bases; J trimming: 2 bases; junction bases outside the gene matches: 0. This CDR3 has 14 residues. Germline CDR1 MDHEN, CDR2 SYDVKM. The CDR3 bases are TGTGCCAGCAGTTTAGGGACAGCTGGAAACACCATATATTTT. Its protein product is CASSLGTAGNTIYF.

V usage is TRBV4-3 and J usage is TRBJ2-5, with 8 bases matching TRBD2. Germline V gives CDR1 LGHNA, CDR2 YSLEER. The ends lost 1 base at V and 7 bases at J; junction bases unmatched: 5. The CDR3 has 14 residues. The CDR3, as DNA: TGCGCCAGCAGCCAAGGCCGGGAGGGCCGGACCCAGTACTTC. It encodes CASSQGREGRTQYF.

This clone was seen ten or more times. The J gene is TRBJ2-3, the V gene TRBV7-9; 9 nucleotides align to TRBD1. Trimming removed 4 bases from V and 2 bases from J; junction bases left unmatched: 10. The CDR3 covers 17 residues. Per germline, CDR1 SEHNR and CDR2 FQNEAQ (reference sequence). CDR3 coding DNA: TGTGCCAGCAGCTCCCCCACCGGGACAGGGCTCACAGATACGCAGTATTTT. Its translation is CASSSPTGTGLTDTQYF.

This clone has a count of ten or more. The chain employs TRBV6-6 and TRBJ1-1, with a possible D match to TRBD1 (5 bases). This CDR3 is 11 amino acids long. Germline CDR1 is MNHNY and CDR2 is SVGAGI (reference sequence). V shed 9 bases and J shed 3 bases, with 8 bases lying between them. The chain's CDR3 is CASGAHTEAFF. The CDR3 DNA is TGTGCCAGTGGGGCACACACTGAAGCTTTCTTT.

This clone has at least ten counts. V usage is TRBV15 and J usage is TRBJ1-4; D might be TRBD1 (6 bases). Germline CDR1 and CDR2: LNHNV and YYDKDF (reference sequence). The length of the CDR3 is 15 residues. Trimming took off 5 bases at V and 8 bases at J, with 18 bases between the two ends. The CDR3 sequence: CATSALRGIREKLFF. For the CDR3, the DNA is TGTGCCACCAGCGCCCTCAGGGGAATACGGGAAAAACTGTTTTTT.

This clone was observed at least ten times. The chain carries TRBV5-1 and TRBJ1-2; 9 positions match TRBD1. CDR3 size: 14 residues. CDR1 and CDR2 (germline): SGHRS, YFSETQ. J was trimmed by 4 bases and V by 4 bases; bases with no gene match: 5. The CDR3, as DNA: TGCGCCAGCAGCGACCCACAGGGGGCCTATGGCTACACCTTC. Translated, it gives CASSDPQGAYGYTF.